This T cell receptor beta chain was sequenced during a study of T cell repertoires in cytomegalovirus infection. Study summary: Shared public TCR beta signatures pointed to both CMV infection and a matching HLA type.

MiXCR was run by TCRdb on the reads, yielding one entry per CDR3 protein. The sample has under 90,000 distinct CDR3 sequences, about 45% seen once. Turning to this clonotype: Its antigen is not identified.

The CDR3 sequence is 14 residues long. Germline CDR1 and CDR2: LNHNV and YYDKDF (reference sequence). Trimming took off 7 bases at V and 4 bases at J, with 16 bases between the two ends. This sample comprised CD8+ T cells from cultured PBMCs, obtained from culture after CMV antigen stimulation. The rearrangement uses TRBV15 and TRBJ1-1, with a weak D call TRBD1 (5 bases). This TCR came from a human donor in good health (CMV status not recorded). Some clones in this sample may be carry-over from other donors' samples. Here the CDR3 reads CATTSGILGTEAFF. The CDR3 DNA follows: TGTGCCACCACTTCAGGGATATTGGGCACTGAAGCTTTCTTT.